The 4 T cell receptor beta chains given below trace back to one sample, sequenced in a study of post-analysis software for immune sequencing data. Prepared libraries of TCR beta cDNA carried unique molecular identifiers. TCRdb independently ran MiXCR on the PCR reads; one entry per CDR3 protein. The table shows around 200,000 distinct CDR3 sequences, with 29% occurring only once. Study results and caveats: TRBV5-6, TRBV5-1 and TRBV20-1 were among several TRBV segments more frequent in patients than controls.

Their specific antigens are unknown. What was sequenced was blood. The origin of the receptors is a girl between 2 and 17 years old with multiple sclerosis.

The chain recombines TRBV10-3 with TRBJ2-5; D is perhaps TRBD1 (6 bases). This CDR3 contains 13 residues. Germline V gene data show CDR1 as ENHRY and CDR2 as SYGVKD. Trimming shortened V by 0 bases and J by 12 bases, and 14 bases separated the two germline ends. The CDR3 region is CAISESKRNREYF. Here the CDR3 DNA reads TGTGCCATCAGTGAGTCTAAAAGGAACAGGGAGTACTTC.

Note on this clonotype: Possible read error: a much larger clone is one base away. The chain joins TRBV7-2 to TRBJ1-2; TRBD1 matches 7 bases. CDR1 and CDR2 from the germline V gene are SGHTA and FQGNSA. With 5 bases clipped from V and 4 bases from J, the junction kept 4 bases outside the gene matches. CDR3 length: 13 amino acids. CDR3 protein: CASSQTGAYGYTF. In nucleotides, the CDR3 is TGTGCCAGCAGCCAAACAGGGGCCTATGGCTACACCTTC. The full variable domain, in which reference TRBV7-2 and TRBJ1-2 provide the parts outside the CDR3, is GAGVSQSPSNKVTEKGKDVELRCDPISGHTALYWYRQSLGQGLEFLIYFQGNSAPDKSGLPSDRFSAERTGGSVSTLTIQRTQQEDSAVYLCASSQTGAYGYTFGSGTRLTVV.

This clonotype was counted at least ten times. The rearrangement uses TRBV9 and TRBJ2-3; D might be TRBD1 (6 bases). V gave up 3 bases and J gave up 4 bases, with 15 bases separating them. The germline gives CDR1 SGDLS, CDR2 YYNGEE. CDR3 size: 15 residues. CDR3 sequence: CASSADPAGADTQYF. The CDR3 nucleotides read TGTGCCAGCAGCGCAGACCCCGCAGGGGCAGATACGCAGTATTTT.

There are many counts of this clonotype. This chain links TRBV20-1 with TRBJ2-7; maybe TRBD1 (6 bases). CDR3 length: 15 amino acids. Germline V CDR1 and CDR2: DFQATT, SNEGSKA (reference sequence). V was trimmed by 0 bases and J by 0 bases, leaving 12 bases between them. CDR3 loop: CSARDRDRSSYEQYF. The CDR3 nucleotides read TGCAGTGCTAGAGATCGTGACAGGAGCTCCTACGAGCAGTACTTC.